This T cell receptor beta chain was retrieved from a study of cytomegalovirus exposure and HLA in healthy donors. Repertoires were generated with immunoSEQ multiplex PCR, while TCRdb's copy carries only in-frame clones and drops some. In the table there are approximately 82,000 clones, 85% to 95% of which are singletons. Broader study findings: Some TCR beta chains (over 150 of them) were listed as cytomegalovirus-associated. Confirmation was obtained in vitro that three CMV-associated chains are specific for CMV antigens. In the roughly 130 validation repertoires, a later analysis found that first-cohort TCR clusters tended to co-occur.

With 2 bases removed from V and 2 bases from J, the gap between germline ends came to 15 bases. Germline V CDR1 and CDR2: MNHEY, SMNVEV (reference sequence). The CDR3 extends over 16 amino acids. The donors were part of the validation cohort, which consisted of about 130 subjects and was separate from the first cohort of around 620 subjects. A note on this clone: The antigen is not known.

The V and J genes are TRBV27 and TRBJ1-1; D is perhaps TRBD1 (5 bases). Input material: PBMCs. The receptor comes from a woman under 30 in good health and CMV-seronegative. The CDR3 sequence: CASSLLRGGGNTEAFF. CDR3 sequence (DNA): TGTGCCAGCAGTTTACTTCGGGGCGGGGGTAACACTGAAGCTTTCTTT.